Below are 7 T cell receptor beta chains sequenced from a single sample in a study of T cells in Graves' hyperthyroidism and ophthalmopathy. Researchers took RNA transcripts and amplified the TCR beta CDR3 regions from them. Carried out on the TCR CDR3, a first-round RT-PCR used the HTBI primer set. TCRdb reprocessed the multiplex PCR reads with MiXCR, giving one entry per CDR3 protein. The table has 700,000 or so distinct CDR3 sequences, about a sixth seen once; the top ten hold 8.4%. The sequencing input was blood. The receptors shown here come from a man aged 18 to 35 with Graves' hyperthyroidism.

The rearrangement uses TRBV14 and TRBJ2-7, with D unresolved. The CDR3 loop spans 14 amino acids. Trimming removed 6 bases at V and 0 bases at J, with 12 bases between. Germline CDR1 and CDR2: SGHDN and FVKESK. CDR3 protein: CASSHLGRSYEQYF. The CDR3 DNA is TGTGCCAGCAGTCACTTAGGACGCTCCTACGAGCAGTACTTC.

This clonotype was picked up many times. The chain is built from TRBV24-1 and TRBJ1-2; D unresolved. The CDR3 is 13 amino acids. Trimming removed 6 bases from V and 8 bases from J, with 15 bases in between. The germline CDR1 and CDR2 sequences are KGHDR and SFDVKD. CDR3 nucleotide sequence: TGTGCCACCAGTCGGTGGGAGGATCGGGGCTACACCTTC. It translates to CATSRWEDRGYTF.

CDR3 protein: CASKRIAGINEQYF. CDR3 sequence (DNA): TGTGCCAGCAAGAGGATAGCAGGGATTAACGAGCAGTACTTC. The chain recombines TRBV2 with TRBJ2-7; a possible D gene is TRBD1 (5 bases). V lost 7 bases and J lost 5, with 18 bases in between. The CDR3 consists of 14 residues. Germline-derived CDR1 and CDR2 are SNHLY and FYNNEI.

This chain connects TRBV3-1 to TRBJ1-5; D perhaps matches TRBD1 (6 bases). This CDR3 has 14 residues. Germline CDR1 is LGHDT and CDR2 is YNNKEL (reference sequence). Between the trimmed V and J ends, which lost 0 bases and 7 bases, there was a span of 10 bases. The CDR3 DNA reads TGTGCCAGCAGCCAAGATTCGGGGGGCCAGCCCCAGCATTTT. It codes for CASSQDSGGQPQHF.

This clonotype appeared a few times. The V and J genes are TRBV10-3 and TRBJ2-5; D is possibly TRBD1 (6 bases). The CDR3 loop spans 13 amino acids. Per germline, CDR1 ENHRY and CDR2 SYGVKD. The ends were cut back, 4 bases at V and 7 bases at J, with 13 bases in the middle. The CDR3 region has the DNA TGTGCCATCAGTGGGACAGCTCAGGGGACCCAGTACTTC. This gives the protein CAISGTAQGTQYF.

This clonotype was detected many times. The chain couples TRBV28 to TRBJ2-5; D is possibly TRBD1 (5 bases). The length of the CDR3 is 14 residues. The germline CDR1 and CDR2 sequences are MDHEN and SYDVKM. The ends were cut back, 3 bases at V and 11 bases at J, with 19 bases in the middle. This chain's CDR3 is CASSFIQFRVLQYF. The CDR3 region has the DNA TGTGCCAGCAGTTTCATTCAGTTCAGGGTCTTACAGTACTTC.

This chain joins TRBV6-1 and TRBJ2-1, with D perhaps matching TRBD1 or TRBD2 (5 bases each). Trimming stripped 0 bases from V and 10 bases from J, with 16 bases between. Germline V lookup: CDR1 MNHNS, CDR2 SASEGT. The CDR3 length is 15 residues. The CDR3 coding sequence is TGTGCCAGCAGTGAAGCGCAGGGACGGTCCGGGGAGCAGTTCTTC. It translates to CASSEAQGRSGEQFF.